The 5 T cell receptor beta chains below all came from one sample that was sequenced in a study of control samples from healthy donors and cancer patients. The protocol was immunoSEQ multiplex PCR, while the TCRdb copy is restricted to in-frame clones and leaves out a portion. Seen here are some 160,000 clones, over 85% observed once, and the top ten hold about 9.3%. Source material: blood. The source is a woman between 35 and 50 years old in good health.

Regarding this clone: This may be a read error: a much more frequent sequence differs by one nucleotide. The chain links TRBV11-2 to TRBJ1-1; the D is unclear. This CDR3 comprises 14 residues. Germline V CDR1 and CDR2: SGHAT, FQNNGV. The CDR3 sequence is CANSLYWESTEAFF. In DNA form, the CDR3 reads TGTGCCAACAGCCTATATTGGGAGAGTACTGAAGCTTTCTTT.

The rearrangement links TRBV7-2 to TRBJ2-3; D perhaps matches TRBD2 (5 bases). Germline V gene data show CDR1 as SGHTA and CDR2 as FQGNSA. The V and J ends lost 5 bases and 2 bases respectively, with 20 bases between them. This CDR3 is 17 amino acids long. DNA for the CDR3: TGTGCCAGCAGCGCCAGGCAGTCTCGGGGATACACAGATACGCAGTATTTT. Translated: CASSARQSRGYTDTQYF.

This chain links TRBV7-8 with TRBJ1-1; D is uncertain. CDR1 is SGHVS and CDR2 is FQNEAQ in the germline V gene. The CDR3 has 14 amino acids. Trimming left V 4 bases short and J 1 base short, with 10 bases between. Written as DNA, the CDR3 is TGTGCCAGCAGCTCCTCTGGGAGGAACACTGAAGCTTTCTTT. Translation gives CASSSSGRNTEAFF.

The chain recombines TRBV4-2 with TRBJ1-4, with D perhaps TRBD1 (5 bases). This CDR3 contains 16 residues. Looked up from germline, CDR1 is LGHNA and CDR2 is YNFKEQ. V lost 4 bases to trimming and J lost 5 bases, with 17 bases between them. This CDR3 reads CASSRRDGTPNEKLFF. The CDR3 nucleotides read TGTGCCAGCAGCCGGAGGGACGGAACACCCAATGAAAAACTGTTTTTT.

The chain uses TRBV6-5 and TRBJ1-5; no definite D call. V shed 5 bases and J shed 9 bases, with 14 bases lying between them. The CDR3 covers 13 residues. CDR1 and CDR2 from the germline V gene are MNHEY and SVGAGI. CDR3 loop: CASSRRVQGPQHF. The CDR3 nucleotides read TGTGCCAGCAGTCGACGGGTACAAGGGCCCCAGCATTTT.